This note documents a single T cell receptor (beta chain) sequence. What it binds is unknown. These data come from a study of post-analysis software for immune sequencing data. Regarding the study as a whole: TRBV5-6, TRBV5-1 and TRBV20-1 belonged to a set of about 5 TRBV segments that were more frequent in patients than controls.

Every TCR beta cDNA library bore unique molecular identifiers. Approximately 450,000 cDNA molecules were recovered from an input of about 1 to 10 million T cells. TCRdb re-derived calls from the PCR reads in MiXCR, one entry per CDR3 protein. The data contain 170,000 or so distinct CDR3 sequences, about 32% of them singletons. Germline CDR1 is DFQATT and CDR2 is SNEGSKA (reference sequence). The CDR3 contains 12 residues. V was pared by 3 bases and J by 4 bases, with 10 bases between. The sequence derives from a girl aged 5-17 years with multiple sclerosis. This sequence joins TRBV20-1 and TRBJ2-7; D is uncertain. Input material: blood. The CDR3 region is CSARQQYYEQYF. The CDR3 DNA is TGCAGTGCTAGGCAGCAATATTACGAGCAGTACTTC.